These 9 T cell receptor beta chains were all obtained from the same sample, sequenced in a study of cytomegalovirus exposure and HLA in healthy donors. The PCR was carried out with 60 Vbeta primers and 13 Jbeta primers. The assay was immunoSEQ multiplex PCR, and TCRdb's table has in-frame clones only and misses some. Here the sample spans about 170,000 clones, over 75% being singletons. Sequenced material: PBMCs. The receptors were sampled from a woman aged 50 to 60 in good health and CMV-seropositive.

CDR3 in DNA: TGTGCCAGCAGCTTAGGGGAGGGGGGGCCCCTCTACGAGCAGTACTTC. It is translated as CASSLGEGGPLYEQYF. The rearrangement joins TRBV7-9 to TRBJ2-7, with a weak D call TRBD2 (7 bases). CDR3 length: 16 amino acids. Germline assignment: CDR1 SEHNR and CDR2 FQNEAQ (reference sequence). The V gene lost 1 base and the J gene lost 3 bases, with 16 bases spanning the gap.

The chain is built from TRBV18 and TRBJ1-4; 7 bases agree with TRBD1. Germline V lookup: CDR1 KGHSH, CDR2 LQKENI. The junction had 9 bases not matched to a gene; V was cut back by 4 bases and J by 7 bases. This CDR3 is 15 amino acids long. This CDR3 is CASSLRRDRTEKLFF. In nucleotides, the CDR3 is TGTGCCAGCTCACTACGACGGGACAGAACTGAAAAACTGTTTTTT.

CDR3 nucleotide sequence: TGTGCCAGCAGCTTAAAGACGGCCTCAAGCGGGGGTACAGTCTACGAGCAGTACTTC. Protein product: CASSLKTASSGGTVYEQYF. This sequence joins TRBV7-2 and TRBJ2-7, with 8 bases identical to TRBD2. CDR1 is SGHTA, CDR2 FQGNSA, per germline. Trimming at V came to 2 bases and at J to 3 bases, leaving 18 bases not matched to a gene. The CDR3 has 19 residues.

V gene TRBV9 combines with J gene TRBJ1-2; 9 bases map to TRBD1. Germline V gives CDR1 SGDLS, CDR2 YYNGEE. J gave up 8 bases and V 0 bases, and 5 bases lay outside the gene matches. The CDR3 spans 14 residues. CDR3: CASSVGRTGEGYTF. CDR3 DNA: TGTGCCAGCAGCGTAGGGAGGACAGGGGAAGGCTACACCTTC.

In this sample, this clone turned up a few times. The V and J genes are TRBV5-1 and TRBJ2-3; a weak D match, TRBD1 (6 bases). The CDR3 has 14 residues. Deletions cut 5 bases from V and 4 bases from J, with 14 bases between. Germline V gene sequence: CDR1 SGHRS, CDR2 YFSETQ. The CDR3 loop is CASRVLGAADTQYF. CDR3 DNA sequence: TGCGCCAGCAGGGTCTTGGGGGCTGCAGATACGCAGTATTTT.

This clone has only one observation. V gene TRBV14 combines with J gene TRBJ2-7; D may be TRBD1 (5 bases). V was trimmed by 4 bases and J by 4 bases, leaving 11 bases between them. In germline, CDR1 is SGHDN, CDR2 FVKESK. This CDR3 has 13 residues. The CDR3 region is CASSLRERYEQYF. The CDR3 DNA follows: TGTGCCAGCAGCCTCAGGGAACGTTACGAGCAGTACTTC.

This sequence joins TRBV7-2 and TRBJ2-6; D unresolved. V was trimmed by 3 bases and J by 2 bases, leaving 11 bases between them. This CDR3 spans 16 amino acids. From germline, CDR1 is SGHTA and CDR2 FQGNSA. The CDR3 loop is CASSFLSGAGANVLTF. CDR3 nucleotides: TGTGCCAGCAGCTTCTTGTCCGGAGCTGGGGCCAACGTCCTGACTTTC.

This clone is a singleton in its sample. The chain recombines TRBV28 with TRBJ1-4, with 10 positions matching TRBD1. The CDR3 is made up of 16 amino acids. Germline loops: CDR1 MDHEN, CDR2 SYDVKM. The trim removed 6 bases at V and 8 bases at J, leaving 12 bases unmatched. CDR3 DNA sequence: TGTGCCAGCAGACCCTCCACCGGGACAGGGGACGAAAAACTGTTTTTT. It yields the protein CASRPSTGTGDEKLFF.

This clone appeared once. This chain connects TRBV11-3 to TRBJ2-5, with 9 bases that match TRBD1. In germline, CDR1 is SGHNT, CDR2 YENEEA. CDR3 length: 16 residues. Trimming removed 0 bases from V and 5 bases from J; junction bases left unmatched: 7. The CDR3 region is CASSLEAGQGYETQYF. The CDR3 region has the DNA TGTGCCAGCAGCTTAGAAGCGGGACAGGGTTACGAGACCCAGTACTTC. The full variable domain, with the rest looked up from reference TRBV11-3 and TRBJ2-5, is EAGVVQSPRYKIIEKKQPVAFWCNPISGHNTLYWYLQNLGQGPELLIRYENEEAVDDSQLPKDRFSAERLKGVDSTLKIQPAELGDSAVYLCASSLEAGQGYETQYFGPGTRLLVL.